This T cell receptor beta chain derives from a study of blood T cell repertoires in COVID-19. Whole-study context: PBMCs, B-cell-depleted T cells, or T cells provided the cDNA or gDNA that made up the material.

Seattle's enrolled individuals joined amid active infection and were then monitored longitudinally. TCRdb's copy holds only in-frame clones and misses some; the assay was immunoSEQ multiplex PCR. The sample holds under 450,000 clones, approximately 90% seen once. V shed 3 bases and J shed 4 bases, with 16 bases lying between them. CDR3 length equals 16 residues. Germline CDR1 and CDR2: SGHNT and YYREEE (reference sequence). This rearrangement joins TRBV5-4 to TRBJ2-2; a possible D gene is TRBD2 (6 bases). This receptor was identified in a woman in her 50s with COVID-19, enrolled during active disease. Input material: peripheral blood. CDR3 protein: CASSSPVEGLTGELFF. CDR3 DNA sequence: TGTGCCAGCAGCTCACCTGTGGAGGGGCTCACCGGGGAGCTGTTTTTT.